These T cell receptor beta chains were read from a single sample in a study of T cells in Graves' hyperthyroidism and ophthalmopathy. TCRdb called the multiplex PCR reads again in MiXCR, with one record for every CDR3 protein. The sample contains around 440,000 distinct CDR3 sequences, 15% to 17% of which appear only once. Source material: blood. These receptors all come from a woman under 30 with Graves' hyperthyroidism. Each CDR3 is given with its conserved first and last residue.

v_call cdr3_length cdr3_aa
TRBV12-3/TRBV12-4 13 CASSLGTVQPQHF
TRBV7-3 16 CASSLTGGGVTGELFF
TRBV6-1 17 CASSPQPTPLGNQPQHF
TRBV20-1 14 CSAASGPFSNEQFF
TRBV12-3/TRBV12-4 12 CASSFRGDEQFF
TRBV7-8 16 CASSLARQGGNYGYTF
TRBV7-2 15 CASSLWWTTGETQYF
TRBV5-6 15 CASSPYHLRYNEQFF
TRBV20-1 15 CSASSRQGLNYGYTF
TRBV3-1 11 CASSRVETQYF
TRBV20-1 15 CSARDQRGSTDTQYF
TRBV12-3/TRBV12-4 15 CASRSNRDSYNEQFF
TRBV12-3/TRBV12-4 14 CASSPGNWGTEAFF
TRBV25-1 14 CASSEYGQSSGYTF
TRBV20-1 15 CSALRAGGYQETQYF
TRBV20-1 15 CSARDYVVSADTQYF
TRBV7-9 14 CASSWRTRWNEQFF
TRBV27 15 CASIPRAGGHSPLHF
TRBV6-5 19 CASSYSTVTGGPGANVLTF
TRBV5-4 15 CASSLGFQEYNEQFF
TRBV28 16 CASSFAGGSYNSPLHF
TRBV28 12 CASSLASGSSFF
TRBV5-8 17 CASSLASVGQGPYEQYF
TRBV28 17 CASSLRGKVSSYNEQFF
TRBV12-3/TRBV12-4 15 CASSLEVRKTDTQYF
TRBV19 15 CASSIFPAVNTEAFF
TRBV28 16 CASSLYTSFYNSPLHF
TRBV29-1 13 CSVDGQGAYEQYF
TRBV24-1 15 CATSDRQGPTYEQYF
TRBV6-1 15 CASSESGKRNQPQHF
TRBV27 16 CASSLRGDSGANVLTF
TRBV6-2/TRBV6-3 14 CASSYTGGGTEAFF
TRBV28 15 CASSLRVNPPDTQYF
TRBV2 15 CASRVERTGVVEAFF
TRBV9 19 CASSVEEGSGGAEADTQYF